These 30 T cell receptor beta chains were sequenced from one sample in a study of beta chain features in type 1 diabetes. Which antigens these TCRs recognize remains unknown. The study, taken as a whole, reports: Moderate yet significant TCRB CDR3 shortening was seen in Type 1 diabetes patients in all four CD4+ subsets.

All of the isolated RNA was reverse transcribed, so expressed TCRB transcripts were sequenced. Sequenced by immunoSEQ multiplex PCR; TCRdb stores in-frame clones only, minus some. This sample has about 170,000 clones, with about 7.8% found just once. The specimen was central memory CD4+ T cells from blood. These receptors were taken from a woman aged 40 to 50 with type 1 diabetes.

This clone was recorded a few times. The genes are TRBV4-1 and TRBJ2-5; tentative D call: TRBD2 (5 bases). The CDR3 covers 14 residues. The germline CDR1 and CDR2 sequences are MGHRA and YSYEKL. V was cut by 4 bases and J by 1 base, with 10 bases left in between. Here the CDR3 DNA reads TGCGCCAGCAGCCCCTGGACTGGCCAAGAGACCCAGTACTTC. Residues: CASSPWTGQETQYF.

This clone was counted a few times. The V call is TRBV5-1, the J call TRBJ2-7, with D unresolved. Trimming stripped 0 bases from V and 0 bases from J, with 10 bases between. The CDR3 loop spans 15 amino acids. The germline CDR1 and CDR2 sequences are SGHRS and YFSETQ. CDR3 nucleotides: TGCGCCAGCAGCTTGGATGGTTTTAGCTCCTACGAGCAGTACTTC. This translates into CASSLDGFSSYEQYF.

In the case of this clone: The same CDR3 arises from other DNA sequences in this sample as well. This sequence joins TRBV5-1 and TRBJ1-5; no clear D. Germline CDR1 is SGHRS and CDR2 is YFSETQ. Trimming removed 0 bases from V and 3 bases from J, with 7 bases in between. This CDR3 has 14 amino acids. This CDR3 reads CASSLAGNNQPQHF. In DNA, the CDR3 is TGCGCCAGCAGCTTGGCCGGGAACAATCAGCCCCAGCATTTT.

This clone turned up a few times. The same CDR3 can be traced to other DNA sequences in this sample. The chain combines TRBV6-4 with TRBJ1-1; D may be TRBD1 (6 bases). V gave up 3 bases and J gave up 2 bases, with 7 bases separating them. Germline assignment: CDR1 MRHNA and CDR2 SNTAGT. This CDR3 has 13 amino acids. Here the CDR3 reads CASSEQGNTEAFF. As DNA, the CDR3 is TGTGCCAGCAGTGAACAGGGAAACACTGAAGCTTTCTTT.

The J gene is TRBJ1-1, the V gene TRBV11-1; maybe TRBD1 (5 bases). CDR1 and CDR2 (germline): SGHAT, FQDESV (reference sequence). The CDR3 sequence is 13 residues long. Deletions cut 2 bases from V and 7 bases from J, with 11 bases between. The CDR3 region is CASSLKPGGEAFF. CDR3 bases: TGTGCCAGCAGCTTAAAACCGGGGGGTGAAGCTTTCTTT. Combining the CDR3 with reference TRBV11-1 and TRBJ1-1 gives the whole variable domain EAEVAQSPRYKITEKSQAVAFWCDPISGHATLYWYRQILGQGPELLVQFQDESVVDDSQLPKDRFSAERLKGVDSTLKIQPAELGDSAMYLCASSLKPGGEAFFGQGTRLTVV.

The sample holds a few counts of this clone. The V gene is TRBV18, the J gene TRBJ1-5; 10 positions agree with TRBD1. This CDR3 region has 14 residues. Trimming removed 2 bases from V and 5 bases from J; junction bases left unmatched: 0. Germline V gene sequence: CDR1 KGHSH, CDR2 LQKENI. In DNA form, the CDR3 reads TGTGCCAGCTCACCAGGGACAGGGGATCAGCCCCAGCATTTT. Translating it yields CASSPGTGDQPQHF. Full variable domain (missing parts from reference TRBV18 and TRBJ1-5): NAGVMQNPRHLVRRRGQEARLRCSPMKGHSHVYWYRQLPEEGLKFMVYLQKENIIDESGMPKERFSAEFPKEGPSILRIQQVVRGDSAAYFCASSPGTGDQPQHFGDGTRLSIL.

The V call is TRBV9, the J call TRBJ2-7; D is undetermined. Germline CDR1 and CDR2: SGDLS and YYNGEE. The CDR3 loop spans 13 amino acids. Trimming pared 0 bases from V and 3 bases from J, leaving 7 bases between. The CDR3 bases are TGTGCCAGCAGCGTAGCTCCGGGCTACGAGCAGTACTTC. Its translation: CASSVAPGYEQYF.

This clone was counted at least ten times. The CDR3 loop is CASSVGIADATETQYF. CDR3 coding DNA: TGTGCCAGCAGCGTGGGCATAGCGGACGCCACAGAGACCCAGTACTTC. The chain joins TRBV9 to TRBJ2-5, with D possibly matching TRBD2 (6 bases). The ends were cut back, 2 bases at V and 4 bases at J, with 18 bases in the middle. The germline CDR1 and CDR2 sequences are SGDLS and YYNGEE. CDR3 length: 16 amino acids.

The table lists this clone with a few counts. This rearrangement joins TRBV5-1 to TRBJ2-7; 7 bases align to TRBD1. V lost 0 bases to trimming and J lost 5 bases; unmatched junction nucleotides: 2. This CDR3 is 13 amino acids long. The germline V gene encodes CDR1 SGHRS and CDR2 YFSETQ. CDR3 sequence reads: CASSLGDSNEQYF. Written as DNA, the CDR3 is TGCGCCAGCAGCTTGGGGGACAGCAACGAGCAGTACTTC.

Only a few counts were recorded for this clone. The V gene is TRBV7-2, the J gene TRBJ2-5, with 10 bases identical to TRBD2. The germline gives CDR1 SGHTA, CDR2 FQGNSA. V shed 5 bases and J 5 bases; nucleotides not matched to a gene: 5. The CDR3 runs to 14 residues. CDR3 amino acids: CASSGQRGGETQYF. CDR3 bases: TGTGCCAGCAGCGGCCAGCGGGGGGGGGAGACCCAGTACTTC.

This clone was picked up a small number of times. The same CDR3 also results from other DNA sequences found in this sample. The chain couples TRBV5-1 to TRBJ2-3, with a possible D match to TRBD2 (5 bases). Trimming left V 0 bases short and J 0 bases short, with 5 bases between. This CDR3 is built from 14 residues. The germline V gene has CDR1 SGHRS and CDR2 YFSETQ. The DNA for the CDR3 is TGCGCCAGCAGCTTGGGAGGGAGCACAGATACGCAGTATTTT. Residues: CASSLGGSTDTQYF.

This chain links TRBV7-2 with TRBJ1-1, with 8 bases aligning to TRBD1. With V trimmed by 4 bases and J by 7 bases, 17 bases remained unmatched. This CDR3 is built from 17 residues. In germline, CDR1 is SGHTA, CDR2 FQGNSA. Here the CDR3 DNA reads TGTGCCAGCAGCTCCTCAAATGGGCAGGGGGCGGGATTTGAAGCTTTCTTT. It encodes CASSSSNGQGAGFEAFF.

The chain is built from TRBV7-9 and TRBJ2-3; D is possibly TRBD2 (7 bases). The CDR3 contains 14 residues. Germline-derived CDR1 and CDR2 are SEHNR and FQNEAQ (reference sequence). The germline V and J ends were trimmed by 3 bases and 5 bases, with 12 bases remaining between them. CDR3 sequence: CASSFGGQGDTQYF. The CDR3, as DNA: TGTGCCAGCAGCTTCGGGGGGCAGGGAGATACGCAGTATTTT.

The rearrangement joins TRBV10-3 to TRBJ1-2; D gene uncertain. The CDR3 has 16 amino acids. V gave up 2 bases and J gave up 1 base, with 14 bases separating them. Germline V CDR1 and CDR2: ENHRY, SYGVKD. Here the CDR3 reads CAISEQRVDFNYGYTF. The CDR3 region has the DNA TGTGCCATCAGTGAGCAGCGGGTAGACTTTAACTATGGCTACACCTTC.

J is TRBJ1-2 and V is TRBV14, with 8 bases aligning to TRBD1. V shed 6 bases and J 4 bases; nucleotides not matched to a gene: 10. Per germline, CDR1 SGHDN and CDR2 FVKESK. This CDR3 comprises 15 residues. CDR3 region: CASSPTQGAGYGYTF. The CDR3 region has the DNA TGTGCCAGCAGTCCTACCCAGGGGGCTGGCTATGGCTACACCTTC.

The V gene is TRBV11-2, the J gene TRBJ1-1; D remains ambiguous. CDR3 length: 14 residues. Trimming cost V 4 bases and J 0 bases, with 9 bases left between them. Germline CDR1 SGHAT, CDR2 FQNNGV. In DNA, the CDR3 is TGTGCCAGCAGCTCGAGGTTAGTGAACACTGAAGCTTTCTTT. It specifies CASSSRLVNTEAFF.

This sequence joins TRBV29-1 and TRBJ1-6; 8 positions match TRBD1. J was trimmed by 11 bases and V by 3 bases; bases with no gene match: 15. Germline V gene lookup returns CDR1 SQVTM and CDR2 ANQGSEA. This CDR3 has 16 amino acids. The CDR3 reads CSVEAEDRAFGPPLHF. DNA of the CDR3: TGCAGCGTTGAGGCCGAGGACAGGGCCTTCGGTCCACCCCTCCACTTT.

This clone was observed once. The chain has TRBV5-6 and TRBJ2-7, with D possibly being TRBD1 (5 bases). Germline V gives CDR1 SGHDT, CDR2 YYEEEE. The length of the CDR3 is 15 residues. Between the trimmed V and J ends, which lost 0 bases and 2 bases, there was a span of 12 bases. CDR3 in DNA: TGTGCCAGCAGCTTGGGGGGCTTTGAACCCTACGAGCAGTACTTC. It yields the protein CASSLGGFEPYEQYF.

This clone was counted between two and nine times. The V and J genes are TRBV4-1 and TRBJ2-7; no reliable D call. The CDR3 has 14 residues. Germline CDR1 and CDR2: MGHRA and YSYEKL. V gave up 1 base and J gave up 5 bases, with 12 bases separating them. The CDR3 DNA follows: TGCGCCAGCAGCCAAGTTCAGGTGGTTGACGAGCAGTACTTC. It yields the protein CASSQVQVVDEQYF.

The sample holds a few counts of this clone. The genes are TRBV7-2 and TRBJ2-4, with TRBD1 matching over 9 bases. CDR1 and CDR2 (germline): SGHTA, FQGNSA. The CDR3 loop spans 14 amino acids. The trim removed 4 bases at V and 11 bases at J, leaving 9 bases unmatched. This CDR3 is CASSSGTGRGVQYF. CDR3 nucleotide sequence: TGTGCCAGCAGCTCCGGGACAGGGAGGGGGGTTCAGTACTTC.

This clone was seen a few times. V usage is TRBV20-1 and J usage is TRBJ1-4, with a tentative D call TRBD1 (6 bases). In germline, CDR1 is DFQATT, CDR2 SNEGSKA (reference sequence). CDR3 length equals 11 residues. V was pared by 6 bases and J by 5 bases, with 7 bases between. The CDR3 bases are TGCAGTGCCACAGGGAATGAAAAACTGTTTTTT. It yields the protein CSATGNEKLFF.

The DNA for the CDR3 is TGCGCCAGCAGCTTGCAGGGGGCAACAGATACGCAGTATTTT. It is translated as CASSLQGATDTQYF. This chain connects TRBV5-1 to TRBJ2-3, with 8 nucleotides matching TRBD1. The CDR3 covers 14 residues. Germline trimming cut 1 base from V and 3 bases from J; bases unmatched to any gene: 1. Germline values: CDR1 SGHRS, CDR2 YFSETQ. The whole variable domain, remainder taken from reference TRBV5-1 and TRBJ2-3, is KAGVTQTPRYLIKTRGQQVTLSCSPISGHRSVSWYQQTPGQGLQFLFEYFSETQRNKGNFPGRFSGRQFSNSRSEMNVSTLELGDSALYLCASSLQGATDTQYFGPGTRLTVL.

The CDR3, as DNA: TGTGCCAGCAGCCTGGCCGCCGGACAGGGTTACAATGAGCAGTTCTTC. Translation: CASSLAAGQGYNEQFF. The chain employs TRBV4-2 and TRBJ2-1; TRBD1 agrees at 8 bases. Trimming cost V 4 bases and J 4 bases; bases outside gene matches: 9. The CDR3 has 16 residues. Germline V gene sequence: CDR1 LGHNA, CDR2 YNFKEQ.

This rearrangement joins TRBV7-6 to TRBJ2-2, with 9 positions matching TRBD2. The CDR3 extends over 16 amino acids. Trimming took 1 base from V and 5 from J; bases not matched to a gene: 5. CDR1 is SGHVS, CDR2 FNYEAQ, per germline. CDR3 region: CASSLEGLAGTGELFF. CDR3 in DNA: TGTGCCAGCAGCTTAGAAGGGCTAGCGGGAACCGGGGAGCTGTTTTTT.

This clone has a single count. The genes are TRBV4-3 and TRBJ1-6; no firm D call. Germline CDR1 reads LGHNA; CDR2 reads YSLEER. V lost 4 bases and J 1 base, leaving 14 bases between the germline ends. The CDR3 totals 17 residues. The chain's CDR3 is CASSRARRESYNSPLHF. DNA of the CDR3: TGCGCCAGCAGCCGGGCGAGGCGGGAGTCCTATAATTCACCCCTCCACTTT.

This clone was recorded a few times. CDR3 sequence reads: CASSRGQDTEAFF. The CDR3, as DNA: TGTGCCAGCAGCCGGGGACAGGACACTGAAGCTTTCTTT. The V call is TRBV7-6, the J call TRBJ1-1, with 8 positions matching TRBD1. CDR1 is SGHVS, CDR2 FNYEAQ, per germline. This CDR3 is 13 amino acids long. The junction had 2 bases not matched to a gene; V was cut back by 5 bases and J by 3 bases.

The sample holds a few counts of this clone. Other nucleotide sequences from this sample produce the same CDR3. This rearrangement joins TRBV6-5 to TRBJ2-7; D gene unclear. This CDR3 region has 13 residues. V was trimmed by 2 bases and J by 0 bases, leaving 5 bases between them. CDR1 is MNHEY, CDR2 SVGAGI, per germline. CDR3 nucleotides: TGTGCCAGCAGTTACAGGAGCTCCTACGAGCAGTACTTC. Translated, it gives CASSYRSSYEQYF.

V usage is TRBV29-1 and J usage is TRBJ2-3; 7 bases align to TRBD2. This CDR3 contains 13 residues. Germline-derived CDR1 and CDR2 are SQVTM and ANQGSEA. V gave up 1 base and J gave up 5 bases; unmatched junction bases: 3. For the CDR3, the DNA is TGCAGCGTTGAAGTCAGGGAGGGAGATACGCAGTATTTT. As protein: CSVEVREGDTQYF.

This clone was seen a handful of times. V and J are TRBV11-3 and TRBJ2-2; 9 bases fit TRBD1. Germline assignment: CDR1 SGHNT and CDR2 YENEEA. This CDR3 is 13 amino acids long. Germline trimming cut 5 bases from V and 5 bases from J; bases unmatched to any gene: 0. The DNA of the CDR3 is TGTGCCAGCAGCGGACAGGGGACCGGGGAGCTGTTTTTT. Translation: CASSGQGTGELFF.

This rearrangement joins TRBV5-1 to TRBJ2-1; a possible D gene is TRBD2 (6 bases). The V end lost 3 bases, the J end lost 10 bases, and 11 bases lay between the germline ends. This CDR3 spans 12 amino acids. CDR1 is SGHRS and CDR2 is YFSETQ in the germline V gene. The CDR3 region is CASSYTSREQFF. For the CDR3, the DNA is TGCGCCAGCAGCTATACTAGCAGAGAGCAGTTCTTC.